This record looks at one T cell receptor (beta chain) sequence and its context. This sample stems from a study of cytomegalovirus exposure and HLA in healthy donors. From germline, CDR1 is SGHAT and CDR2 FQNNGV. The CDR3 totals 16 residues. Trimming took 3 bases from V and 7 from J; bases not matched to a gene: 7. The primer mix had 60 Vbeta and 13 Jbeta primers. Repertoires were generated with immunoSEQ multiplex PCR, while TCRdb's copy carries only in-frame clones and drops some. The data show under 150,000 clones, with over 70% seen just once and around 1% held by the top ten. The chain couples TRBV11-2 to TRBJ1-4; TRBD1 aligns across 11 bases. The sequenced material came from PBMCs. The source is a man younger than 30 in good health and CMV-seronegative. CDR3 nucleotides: TGTGCCAGCAGCTTGACCCCGGACAGGGGGCCTGAAAAACTGTTTTTT. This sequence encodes CASSLTPDRGPEKLFF.